This entry describes one T cell receptor (beta chain). The PCR contained 60 Vbeta and 13 Jbeta primers. TCRdb keeps only in-frame clones here, not all; method: immunoSEQ multiplex PCR. The sample carries 130,000 to 150,000 clones, about 78% recorded once. The source of the sample is a study of cytomegalovirus exposure and HLA in healthy donors. Trimming removed 4 bases from V and 5 bases from J, with 20 bases in between. Germline CDR1 is SGHVS and CDR2 is FQNEAQ. This CDR3 has 16 amino acids. The clonotype originates from a man aged 18 to 35 in good health and CMV-seronegative. Sequenced: PBMCs. The chain carries TRBV7-8 and TRBJ1-1; maybe TRBD1 (6 bases). The CDR3 coding sequence is TGTGCCAGCAGCTCCACCAGGGGTTCGGTGGATACTGAAGCTTTCTTT. Translating it yields CASSSTRGSVDTEAFF.